A single sample is the source of the 10 T cell receptor beta chains below, sequenced in a study of blood T cell repertoires in COVID-19. Sequenced by immunoSEQ multiplex PCR; TCRdb stores in-frame clones only, minus some. Of hundreds of thousands of clones detected, over 75% appear once; the ten largest clones hold about 0.7%. Sequenced material: peripheral blood. These receptors were collected from a human donor in a cohort sampled during active COVID-19.

The V and J genes are TRBV20-1 and TRBJ2-5, with D unresolved. Germline V lookup: CDR1 DFQATT, CDR2 SNEGSKA (reference sequence). CDR3 length: 11 residues. Trimming removed 6 bases at V and 5 bases at J, with 10 bases between. Here the CDR3 reads CSASPVETQYF. The CDR3 coding sequence is TGCAGTGCCTCTCCGGTGGAGACCCAGTACTTC.

The chain links TRBV2 to TRBJ2-7; tentative D call: TRBD1 (6 bases). Trimming stripped 9 bases from V and 0 bases from J, with 15 bases between. The CDR3 is 14 amino acids. CDR1 is SNHLY and CDR2 is FYNNEI in the germline V gene. The CDR3 loop reads CARGMGAASYEQYF. The CDR3 region has the DNA TGTGCCAGGGGCATGGGGGCTGCCTCCTACGAGCAGTACTTC.

This chain joins TRBV19 and TRBJ2-3; D might be TRBD1 (6 bases). The CDR3 is made up of 13 amino acids. V lost 5 bases, J lost 3 bases, and 9 bases lay in between. Germline CDR1 LNHDA, CDR2 SQIVND (reference sequence). The CDR3, as DNA: TGTGCCAGTAGTCCAGACAGGACAGATACGCAGTATTTT. This codes for CASSPDRTDTQYF.

This clone was seen only once. The chain employs TRBV30 and TRBJ2-7; D is possibly TRBD1 (6 bases). Trimming cost V 4 bases and J 12 bases, with 19 bases left between them. Germline values: CDR1 GTSNPN, CDR2 SVGIG (reference sequence). The CDR3 totals 12 residues. The CDR3 sequence: CAWTRGGLSLYF. CDR3 coding DNA: TGTGCCTGGACCAGGGGTGGGTTATCGCTGTACTTC.

The chain uses TRBV5-4 and TRBJ1-6; TRBD1 might be the D (6 bases). The germline V and J ends were trimmed by 7 bases and 8 bases, with 19 bases remaining between them. This CDR3 is 15 amino acids long. In germline, CDR1 is SGHNT, CDR2 YYREEE (reference sequence). The CDR3 reads CASYAGARGDSPLHF. The CDR3 DNA reads TGTGCCAGCTATGCAGGGGCACGGGGGGATTCACCCCTCCACTTT.

The CDR3 sequence is CASVRANTGELFF. The CDR3 bases are TGTGCCAGTGTAAGAGCGAACACCGGGGAGCTGTTTTTT. The rearrangement uses TRBV6-6 and TRBJ2-2; D is unresolved. This CDR3 contains 13 residues. Germline lookup yields CDR1 MNHNY and CDR2 SVGAGI (reference sequence). The V end lost 9 bases, the J end lost 0 bases, and 8 bases lay between the germline ends.

The chain joins TRBV30 to TRBJ2-2; D unclear. Trimming shortened V by 2 bases and J by 6 bases, and 7 bases separated the two germline ends. CDR3 size: 12 residues. In germline, CDR1 is GTSNPN, CDR2 SVGIG (reference sequence). The CDR3 DNA reads TGTGCCTGGAGTCCCTATTCCGGGGAGCTGTTTTTT. As protein: CAWSPYSGELFF.

The chain links TRBV4-1 to TRBJ2-5, with D unresolved. Germline CDR1 reads MGHRA; CDR2 reads YSYEKL. The length of the CDR3 is 15 residues. V dropped 2 bases and J dropped 5 bases, with 15 bases sitting between them. The CDR3 region has the DNA TGCGCCAGCAGCCAATCCAGCGAGAGGCGGGAGACCCAGTACTTC. Protein sequence: CASSQSSERRETQYF.

The rearrangement uses TRBV10-3 and TRBJ1-1; weak D call: TRBD1 (6 bases). This CDR3 contains 15 residues. Germline CDR1 and CDR2: ENHRY and SYGVKD. Trimming took off 6 bases at V and 3 bases at J, with 17 bases between the two ends. The CDR3 sequence: CAISHPGEGYTEAFF. In DNA, the CDR3 is TGTGCCATCAGCCACCCAGGGGAGGGGTACACTGAAGCTTTCTTT.

The chain carries TRBV7-9 and TRBJ1-3; no clear D gene. This CDR3 spans 13 amino acids. V lost 5 bases and J 2 bases, leaving 7 bases between the germline ends. Germline CDR1 reads SEHNR; CDR2 reads FQNEAQ (reference sequence). In DNA form, the CDR3 reads TGTGCCAGCAGCCCACTCCCTGGAAACACCATATATTTT. Its translation: CASSPLPGNTIYF.